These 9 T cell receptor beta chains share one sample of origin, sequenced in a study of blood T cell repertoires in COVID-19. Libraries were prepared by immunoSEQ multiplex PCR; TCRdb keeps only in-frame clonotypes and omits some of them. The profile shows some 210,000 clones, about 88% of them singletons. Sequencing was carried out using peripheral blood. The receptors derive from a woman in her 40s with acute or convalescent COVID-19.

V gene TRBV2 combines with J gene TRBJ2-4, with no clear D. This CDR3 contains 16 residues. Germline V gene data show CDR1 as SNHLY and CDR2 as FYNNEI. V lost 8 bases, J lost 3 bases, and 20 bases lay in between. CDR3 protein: CASAASSSRVKNIQYF. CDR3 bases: TGTGCCAGCGCCGCCTCAAGCTCCCGTGTCAAAAACATTCAGTACTTC.

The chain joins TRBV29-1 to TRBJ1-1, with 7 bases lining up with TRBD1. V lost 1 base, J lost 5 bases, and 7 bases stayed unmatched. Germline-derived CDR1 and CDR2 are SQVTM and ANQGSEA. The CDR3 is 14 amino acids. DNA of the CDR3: TGCAGCGTTGAAGCCCAGGGGGGAAGGACTGAAGCTTTCTTT. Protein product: CSVEAQGGRTEAFF.

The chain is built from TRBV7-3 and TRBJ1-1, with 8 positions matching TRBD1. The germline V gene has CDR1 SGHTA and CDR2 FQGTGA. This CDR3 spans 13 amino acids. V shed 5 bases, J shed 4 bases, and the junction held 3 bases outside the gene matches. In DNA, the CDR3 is TGTGCCAGCAGCCCAACAGGGGGCACTGAAGCTTTCTTT. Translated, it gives CASSPTGGTEAFF.

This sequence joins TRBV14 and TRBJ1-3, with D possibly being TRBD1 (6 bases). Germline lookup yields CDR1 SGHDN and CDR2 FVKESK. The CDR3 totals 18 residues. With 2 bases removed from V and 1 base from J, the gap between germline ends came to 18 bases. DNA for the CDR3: TGTGCCAGCAGCCAAATTGGGCCCCCACAGGGTTCTGGAAACACCATATATTTT. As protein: CASSQIGPPQGSGNTIYF.

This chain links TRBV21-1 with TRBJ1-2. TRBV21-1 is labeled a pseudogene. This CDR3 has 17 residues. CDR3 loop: CASSKVDEEEVEYGYTF. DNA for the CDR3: TGTGCCAGCAGCAAAGTCGACGAGGAGGAGGTCGAGTATGGCTACACCTTC.

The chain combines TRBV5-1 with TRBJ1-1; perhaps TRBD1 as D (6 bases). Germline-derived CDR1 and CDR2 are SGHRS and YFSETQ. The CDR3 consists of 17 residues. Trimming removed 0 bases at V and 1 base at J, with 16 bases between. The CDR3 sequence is CASSLVFGGRTNTEAFF. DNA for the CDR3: TGCGCCAGCAGCTTGGTTTTCGGGGGGCGAACGAACACTGAAGCTTTCTTT. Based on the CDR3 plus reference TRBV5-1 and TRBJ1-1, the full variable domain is KAGVTQTPRYLIKTRGQQVTLSCSPISGHRSVSWYQQTPGQGLQFLFEYFSETQRNKGNFPGRFSGRQFSNSRSEMNVSTLELGDSALYLCASSLVFGGRTNTEAFFGQGTRLTVV.

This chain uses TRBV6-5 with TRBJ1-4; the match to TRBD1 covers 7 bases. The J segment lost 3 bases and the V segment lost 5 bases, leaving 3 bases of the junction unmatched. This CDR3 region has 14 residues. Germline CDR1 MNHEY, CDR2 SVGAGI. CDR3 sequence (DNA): TGTGCCAGCAGTCCCGGGACAGCTAATGAAAAACTGTTTTTT. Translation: CASSPGTANEKLFF.

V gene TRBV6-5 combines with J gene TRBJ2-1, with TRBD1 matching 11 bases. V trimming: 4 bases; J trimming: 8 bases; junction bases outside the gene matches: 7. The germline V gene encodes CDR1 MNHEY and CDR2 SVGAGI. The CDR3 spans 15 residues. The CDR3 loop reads CASSWGQGGNYEQFF. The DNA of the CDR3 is TGTGCCAGCAGTTGGGGACAGGGGGGTAACTATGAGCAGTTCTTC.

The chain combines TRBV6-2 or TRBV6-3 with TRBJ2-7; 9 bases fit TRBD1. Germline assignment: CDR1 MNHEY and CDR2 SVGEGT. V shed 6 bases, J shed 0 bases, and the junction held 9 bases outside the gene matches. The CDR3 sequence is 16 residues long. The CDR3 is CASSGEGQGASYEQYV. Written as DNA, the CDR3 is TGTGCCAGCAGCGGCGAGGGACAGGGTGCCTCCTACGAGCAGTACGTC.